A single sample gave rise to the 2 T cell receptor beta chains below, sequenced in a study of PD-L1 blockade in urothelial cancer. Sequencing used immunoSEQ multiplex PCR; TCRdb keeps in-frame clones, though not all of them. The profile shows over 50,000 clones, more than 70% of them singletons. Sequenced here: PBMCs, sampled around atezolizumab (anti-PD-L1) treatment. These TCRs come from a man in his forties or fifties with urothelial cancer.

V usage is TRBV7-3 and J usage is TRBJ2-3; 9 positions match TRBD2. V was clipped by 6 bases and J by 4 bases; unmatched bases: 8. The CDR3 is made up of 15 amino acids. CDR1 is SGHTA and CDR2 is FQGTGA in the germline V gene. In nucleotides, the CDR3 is TGTGCCAGCAGTTTTAGCGGGAGTAAGGCAGATACGCAGTATTTT. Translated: CASSFSGSKADTQYF.

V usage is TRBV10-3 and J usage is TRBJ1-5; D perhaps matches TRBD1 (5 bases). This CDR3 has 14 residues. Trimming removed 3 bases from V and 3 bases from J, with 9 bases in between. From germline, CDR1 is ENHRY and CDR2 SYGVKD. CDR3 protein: CAISDQGYNQPQHF. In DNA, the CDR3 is TGTGCCATCAGTGATCAGGGATACAATCAGCCCCAGCATTTT.